This TCR beta chain was captured by sequencing in a study of naive and memory T cell subsets. An equimolar mix of two oligonucleotides served as the beta constant-region primer for TRBC1 and TRBC2. Nested alpha and beta constant-region primers with the SP2 primer drove four PCR rounds on ligated cDNA. MiXCR, run by TCRdb on the UMI-ligation and nested PCR reads, gives a single entry per CDR3 protein. The repertoire includes more than 100,000 distinct CDR3 sequences, roughly 36% of them detected once, and roughly 0.9% sits in the top ten. Germline CDR1 reads MNHEY; CDR2 reads SVGAGI. V was trimmed by 6 bases and J by 4 bases, leaving 15 bases between them. CDR3 length: 15 residues.

The chain carries TRBV6-5 and TRBJ1-4; the D is unclear. The receptor comes from a human donor in good health. Material for sequencing was central memory CD4+ T cells from blood. The CDR3 DNA sequence: TGTGCCAGCAGAGGCGGGCGACGGAATAATGAAAAACTGTTTTTT. Its protein product is CASRGGRRNNEKLFF.